The 13 T cell receptor beta chains below come from one sample, sequenced in a study of cytomegalovirus exposure and HLA in healthy donors (dated by TCRdb to between 2016 and 2019). Library creation used the immunoSEQ multiplex PCR assay. The multiplex PCR relied on a mix of 60 forward primers for TCR Vbeta segments and 13 reverse primers for TCR Jbeta segments. TCRdb carries this immuneACCESS record with in-frame sequences only. Its versions omit some clonotypes, under half of them owing to an unresolved V gene in the studies checked, with the rest unexplained. This sample holds about 97,000 clones; around 9.6% were observed only once. Roughly 4.7% of the sample is in the top ten clones. The source material was PBMCs. The receptors derive from a man aged 50-60 years in good health and CMV-seropositive.

This clone has more than one count but fewer than ten. The chain has TRBV14 and TRBJ2-4, with 9 nucleotides matching TRBD1. V shed 4 bases and J 6 bases; nucleotides not matched to a gene: 4. The CDR3 contains 14 residues. CDR1 is SGHDN, CDR2 FVKESK, per germline. CDR3 in DNA: TGTGCCAGCAGCCTGGGGACAGGGATAAACATTCAGTACTTC. Encoded protein: CASSLGTGINIQYF.

Only a few counts were recorded for this clone. This chain connects TRBV28 to TRBJ1-4; 9 nucleotides agree with TRBD1. Trimming removed 6 bases from V and 5 bases from J; junction bases left unmatched: 4. The CDR3 has 14 amino acids. Germline V CDR1 and CDR2: MDHEN, SYDVKM. The CDR3: CASRQGARNEKLFF. The DNA for the CDR3 is TGTGCCAGCAGACAGGGGGCGCGGAATGAAAAACTGTTTTTT.

This clone showed up just a few times. The genes are TRBV27 and TRBJ1-5; TRBD1 matches at 7 bases. The CDR3 is 16 residues long. Germline V gene lookup returns CDR1 MNHEY and CDR2 SMNVEV (reference sequence). After removal of 5 bases from V and 4 bases from J, the junction contained 11 bases not matched to a gene. In DNA, the CDR3 is TGTGCCAGCAGTCCCCTTGGGACAGTCTATAATCAGCCCCAGCATTTT. This codes for CASSPLGTVYNQPQHF.

This clone was picked up a small number of times. The rearrangement joins TRBV2 to TRBJ1-3; D call uncertain. V was pared by 9 bases and J by 6 bases, with 6 bases between. This CDR3 is 10 amino acids long. CDR1 is SNHLY and CDR2 is FYNNEI in the germline V gene. The DNA for the CDR3 is TGTGCCAGTTCAAAAAACACCATATATTTT. Translation gives CASSKNTIYF. The variable domain in full, completed from reference TRBV2 and TRBJ1-3, reads EPEVTQTPSHQVTQMGQEVILRCVPISNHLYFYWYRQILGQKVEFLVSFYNNEISEKSEIFDDQFSVERPDGSNFTLKIRSTKLEDSAMYFCASSKNTIYFGEGSWLTVV.

This clone turned up a few times. The chain combines TRBV5-5 with TRBJ2-7; D gene uncertain. Trimming shortened V by 4 bases and J by 7 bases, and 15 bases separated the two germline ends. The CDR3 is made up of 13 amino acids. Per germline, CDR1 SGHKS and CDR2 YYEKEE (reference sequence). CDR3 sequence reads: CASSTPLIPEQYF. The CDR3, as DNA: TGTGCCAGCAGCACGCCACTTATTCCGGAGCAGTACTTC.

This rearrangement joins TRBV2 to TRBJ2-7; weak D call: TRBD1 (5 bases). CDR3 length: 13 residues. V lost 8 bases and J 6 bases, leaving 17 bases between the germline ends. The germline V gene has CDR1 SNHLY and CDR2 FYNNEI. The CDR3, as DNA: TGTGCCAGCTCGCCAGGACAAGGGCCCGAGCAGTACTTC. Its translation is CASSPGQGPEQYF. Filled out from reference TRBV2 and TRBJ2-7, the complete variable domain reads EPEVTQTPSHQVTQMGQEVILRCVPISNHLYFYWYRQILGQKVEFLVSFYNNEISEKSEIFDDQFSVERPDGSNFTLKIRSTKLEDSAMYFCASSPGQGPEQYFGPGTRLTVT.

The chain combines TRBV19 with TRBJ1-1; the D is unclear. Germline values: CDR1 LNHDA, CDR2 SQIVND (reference sequence). The V and J ends lost 3 bases and 5 bases respectively, with 19 bases between them. This CDR3 is 16 amino acids long. CDR3 sequence reads: CASSIRARGSGTEAFF. The CDR3 DNA reads TGTGCCAGTAGTATTAGGGCCAGAGGGAGCGGTACTGAAGCTTTCTTT.

A few counts support this clone. The gene calls are TRBV4-1 and TRBJ2-7, with 12 bases aligning to TRBD1. Germline trimming cut 8 bases from V and 4 bases from J; bases unmatched to any gene: 6. The V gene's germline CDR1 is MGHRA and CDR2 YSYEKL. The CDR3 runs to 14 residues. The CDR3 region has the DNA TGCGCCAGCGGGGGGACAGGGGGCGATTACGAGCAGTACTTC. It yields the protein CASGGTGGDYEQYF.

In its sample, this clone was seen a few times. Germline is not matched at one junction end, which may reflect a read error. This chain joins TRBV11-2 and TRBJ1-6; D uncertain. Germline V gene sequence: CDR1 SGHAT, CDR2 FQNNGV. The CDR3 loop spans 13 amino acids. The CDR3 sequence: CASTPSHNSPLHF. CDR3 DNA: TGTGCCAGCACCCCCTCCCATAATTCACCCCTCCACTTT. The whole variable domain, filled in from reference TRBV11-2 and TRBJ1-6, reads EAGVAQSPRYKIIEKRQSVAFWCNPISGHATLYWYQQILGQGPKLLIQFQNNGVVDDSQLPKDRFSAERLKGVDSTLKIQPAKLEDSAVYLCASTPSHNSPLHFGNGTRLTVT.

The chain carries TRBV4-2 and TRBJ2-2, with D unresolved. The V and J ends lost 1 base and 6 bases respectively, with 12 bases between them. Looked up from germline, CDR1 is LGHNA and CDR2 is YNFKEQ. CDR3 length: 15 amino acids. DNA of the CDR3: TGTGCCAGCAGCCAAGTAGAGGCCAGCGCCGGGGAGCTGTTTTTT. Translated: CASSQVEASAGELFF.

In the case of this clone: A read error may produce the germline difference seen at one junction end. CDR3 DNA sequence: TGTGCCAGCAGTCCCAGCGGGAGGGGGGAAGAGATCCAGTACTTC. It specifies CASSPSGRGEEIQYF. This sequence joins TRBV28 and TRBJ2-5; 10 nucleotides line up with TRBD2. CDR1 is MDHEN and CDR2 is SYDVKM in the germline V gene. The CDR3 covers 15 residues.

J is TRBJ2-3 and V is TRBV4-1; 13 bases map to TRBD2. Germline lookup yields CDR1 MGHRA and CDR2 YSYEKL. The V and J ends lost 0 bases and 10 bases, in that order; junction bases with no gene match: 10. This CDR3 contains 17 residues. CDR3: CASSQDTSGRASVAQYF. The DNA of the CDR3 is TGCGCCAGCAGCCAAGATACTAGCGGGAGGGCCTCGGTGGCGCAGTATTTT.

The chain uses TRBV5-1 and TRBJ1-3; 7 nucleotides agree with TRBD1. Trimming cost V 2 bases and J 4 bases; bases outside gene matches: 9. The germline V gene has CDR1 SGHRS and CDR2 YFSETQ. CDR3 length: 16 amino acids. CDR3 nucleotide sequence: TGCGCCAGCAGCTTACAGGGGCTCAAGAGGGGAAACACCATATATTTT. It encodes CASSLQGLKRGNTIYF. Together with reference TRBV5-1 and TRBJ1-3, the CDR3 gives the full variable domain: KAGVTQTPRYLIKTRGQQVTLSCSPISGHRSVSWYQQTPGQGLQFLFEYFSETQRNKGNFPGRFSGRQFSNSRSEMNVSTLELGDSALYLCASSLQGLKRGNTIYFGEGSWLTVV.